Each of the 24 T cell receptor beta chains below was sequenced from the same sample in a study of T cells in women clearing cervical HPV infection (dated by TCRdb to 2016 to 2018). Preparation of the library involved the immunoSEQ multiplex PCR assay. Sourced from immuneACCESS, this table was stored by TCRdb with only in-frame sequences that have V and J called. A share of the clones is absent; for the studies checked, an unresolved V gene accounts for under half, and the remainder has no known explanation. For this sample, the table gives about 34,000 clones. The ten largest clones capture around 3.1% of the sample. Sequenced sample: blood buffy coat. The receptors originated from a woman aged 18 to 69 with a cervical HPV16 infection that either progressed to CIN3+ or cleared (not recorded which).

In the case of this clone: The read comes to an end 3 residues before the CDR3 does, leaving the germline J gene to fill in the end. The J gene is TRBJ2-1, the V gene TRBV20-1; 8 bases are a match to TRBD1. V was clipped by 3 bases and J by 5 bases; unmatched bases: 12. CDR1 and CDR2 from the germline V gene are DFQATT and SNEGSKA (reference sequence). The CDR3 has 16 residues. CDR3 sequence reads: CSASPRTGSHDNEQFF. The CDR3 DNA, read in part, is TGCAGTGCTAGCCCCCGGACAGGGAGCCATGACAATGAG.

Regarding this clone: The read is 3 residues too short to cover the CDR3 end, so that end is filled in from the germline J gene. This chain connects TRBV5-4 to TRBJ1-1, with D possibly matching TRBD1 (6 bases). The germline V gene has CDR1 SGHNT and CDR2 YYREEE (reference sequence). The CDR3 contains 15 residues. The sequenced part of the CDR3 DNA is TGTGCCAGCAGCTTGGTCGCAGAAGGGGGAAAGGCG. This sequence encodes CASSLVAEGGKA. In full, the CDR3 reads CASSLVAEGGKAAFF.

The chain's CDR3 is CASSPDQDRGETQYF. The covered CDR3 bases are TGTGCCAGCAGCCCCGATCAGGACAGGGGAGAGACC. V and J are TRBV5-4 and TRBJ2-5; 9 bases are shared with TRBD1. The read halts 3 residues ahead of the CDR3 end, with the missing end drawn from the germline J gene. CDR1 and CDR2 (germline): SGHNT, YYREEE (reference sequence). J was trimmed by 4 bases and V by 4 bases; bases with no gene match: 8. CDR3 length: 15 amino acids. Combining the CDR3 with reference TRBV5-4 and TRBJ2-5 gives the whole variable domain ETGVTQSPTHLIKTRGQQVTLRCSSQSGHNTVSWYQQALGQGPQFIFQYYREEENGRGNFPPRFSGLQFPNYSSELNVNALELDDSALYLCASSPDQDRGETQYFGPGTRLLVL.

Comments on this clone: The CDR3 end is not reached by the read, which stops 3 residues before it; the germline J gene fills it in. This rearrangement joins TRBV10-1 to TRBJ2-3; D is perhaps TRBD2 (6 bases). The CDR3 consists of 17 residues. CDR1 and CDR2 (germline): WNHNN, SYGVQD (reference sequence). The CDR3 DNA, read in part, is TGCGCCAGCAGTGAGTCGTCTAGCGAAGATATAGGACGGACG. This sequence encodes CASSESSSEDIGRT. The CDR3 in full is CASSESSSEDIGRTQYF.

Note on this clone: Read coverage stops 3 residues before the CDR3 terminus; the germline J gene supplies the remainder. This chain joins TRBV5-1 and TRBJ2-5; tentatively, D is TRBD1 (5 bases). Germline V gives CDR1 SGHRS, CDR2 YFSETQ. With 4 bases removed from V and 4 bases from J, the gap between germline ends came to 11 bases. The CDR3 length is 13 residues. This chain's CDR3 is CASSLNRIETQYF. CDR3 DNA, as far as it was read: TGCGCCAGCAGCCTTAACAGGATAGAGACC.

With respect to this clone: The CDR3 goes on 3 residues after the read ends, and that part is filled in from the germline J gene. This chain connects TRBV29-1 to TRBJ2-1, with 11 bases matching TRBD2. Germline V gene sequence: CDR1 SQVTM, CDR2 ANQGSEA. The CDR3 consists of 15 residues. J gave up 4 bases and V 7 bases, and 9 bases lay outside the gene matches. The CDR3 bases that were read are TGCAGCGCAGAGGGTAGCGGGGGGGCTTACAATGAG. Its protein product is CSAEGSGGAYNE. The whole CDR3 sequence is CSAEGSGGAYNEQFF.

Remarks on this clone: The read terminates 3 residues ahead of where the CDR3 ends, so the germline J gene completes it. The chain combines TRBV5-1 with TRBJ1-4; D is uncertain. The CDR3 length is 14 residues. V lost 0 bases, J lost 4 bases, and 7 bases lay in between. Germline CDR1 SGHRS, CDR2 YFSETQ. The chain's CDR3 is CASSLDSVNEKLFF. The part of the CDR3 DNA that was read is TGCGCCAGCAGCTTGGACAGTGTTAATGAAAAA.

On this clone itself: The CDR3 end lies 3 residues beyond the end of the read and is filled in from the germline J gene. V gene TRBV30 combines with J gene TRBJ2-5; D is possibly TRBD2 (6 bases). The CDR3 totals 13 residues. Per the germline V gene, CDR1 is GTSNPN and CDR2 is SVGIG (reference sequence). Trimming cost V 4 bases and J 0 bases, with 9 bases left between them. The CDR3 here is CAWIAENQETQYF. The sequenced CDR3 bases are TGTGCCTGGATAGCGGAGAACCAAGAGACC.

To note about this clone: Read data end 3 residues before the CDR3 end; the end is taken from the germline J gene. The J gene is TRBJ2-3, the V gene TRBV5-4; tentatively, D is TRBD1 (5 bases). This CDR3 contains 13 residues. V was clipped by 4 bases and J by 3 bases, with 9 bases between them. Germline CDR1 reads SGHNT; CDR2 reads YYREEE (reference sequence). The chain's CDR3 is CASSPGWTDTQYF. The sequenced CDR3 bases are TGTGCCAGCAGCCCAGGGTGGACAGATACG.

About this clone itself: The read halts 3 residues ahead of the CDR3 end, with the missing end drawn from the germline J gene. This chain joins TRBV7-8 and TRBJ1-5; 11 bases map to TRBD1. The germline CDR1 and CDR2 sequences are SGHVS and FQNEAQ. This CDR3 has 15 residues. The V and J ends lost 5 bases and 6 bases, in that order; junction bases with no gene match: 6. The sequenced CDR3 bases are TGTGCCAGCAGCCGGGACAGGGGGTTTCGTCAGCCC. Encoded protein: CASSRDRGFRQP. The whole CDR3 protein reads CASSRDRGFRQPQHF.

A remark on this clone: From the germline J gene comes the end of the CDR3, since the read stops 3 residues before it. The rearrangement uses TRBV6-1 and TRBJ1-2; D possibly corresponds to TRBD1 (5 bases). Germline-derived CDR1 and CDR2 are MNHNS and SASEGT. The CDR3 has 12 amino acids. Trimming removed 3 bases at V and 3 bases at J, with 5 bases between. The CDR3 spells CASSDRDYGYTF. The part of the CDR3 DNA that was read is TGTGCCAGCAGTGACAGGGACTATGGC.

Notes on this clone: The read ends 3 residues before the CDR3 terminus; that terminus is restored from the germline J gene. The rearrangement uses TRBV2 and TRBJ2-5; TRBD2 aligns across 10 bases. The ends lost 5 bases at V and 5 bases at J; junction bases unmatched: 11. Germline loops: CDR1 SNHLY, CDR2 FYNNEI. The CDR3 contains 16 residues. CDR3 protein: CASSSLLAGPKETQYF. The sequenced CDR3 bases are TGTGCCAGCAGTTCGCTACTAGCGGGGCCAAAGGAGACC.

Note on this clone: The CDR3 extends 3 residues past the end of the read, so its final part is completed from the germline J gene. V gene TRBV7-8 combines with J gene TRBJ1-4; 7 bases map to TRBD1. The V and J ends lost 5 bases and 8 bases, in that order; junction bases with no gene match: 11. This CDR3 region has 15 residues. CDR1 is SGHVS and CDR2 is FQNEAQ in the germline V gene. CDR3 residues: CASSPLQGRLEKLFF. CDR3 bases read: TGTGCCAGCAGCCCTTTACAGGGGCGCCTGGAAAAA.

Comments on this clone: The CDR3 end falls 3 residues outside the read, so it is completed with the germline J gene. The chain is built from TRBV7-7 and TRBJ2-7; 10 bases are a match to TRBD1. Germline CDR1 is SSHAT and CDR2 is FNYEAQ (reference sequence). This CDR3 has 13 residues. The V and J ends lost 4 bases and 5 bases, in that order; junction bases with no gene match: 2. CDR3 DNA (partial): TGTGCCAGCAGCTCGGGACAGGGGAACGAG. This sequence encodes CASSSGQGNE. The full CDR3 protein is CASSSGQGNEQYF.

Comment on this clone: The observed sequence ends 3 residues before the CDR3 terminus, with the missing tail filled in from the germline J gene. The V gene is TRBV19, the J gene TRBJ1-4; D is ambiguous. Per germline, CDR1 LNHDA and CDR2 SQIVND (reference sequence). This CDR3 has 13 amino acids. V was trimmed by 3 bases and J by 8 bases, leaving 10 bases between them. This CDR3 reads CASSISLREKLFF. The DNA read from the CDR3 is TGTGCCAGTAGTATTAGCTTACGGGAAAAA.

This CDR3 is CASSLLEGRGEAFF. CDR3 DNA (partial): TGTGCCAGCAGCTTGTTGGAGGGTAGAGGTGAA. V usage is TRBV5-8 and J usage is TRBJ1-1; D is undetermined. Read sequence stops 3 residues before the CDR3 end, and the germline J gene provides the missing end. Germline CDR1 SGHTS, CDR2 YDEGEE. V was cut by 1 base and J by 7 bases, with 14 bases left in between. The CDR3 length is 14 residues.

Notes on this clone: The DNA ends 3 residues before the CDR3 does, and the rest of the CDR3 is filled in from the germline J gene. The J gene is TRBJ1-4, the V gene TRBV5-1; 7 bases are shared with TRBD1. Per the germline V gene, CDR1 is SGHRS and CDR2 is YFSETQ. This CDR3 region has 14 residues. The ends lost 2 bases at V and 2 bases at J; junction bases unmatched: 0. Partial CDR3 DNA: TGCGCCAGCAGCTTACAGGGGACTAATGAAAAA. Translated, it gives CASSLQGTNEK. The whole CDR3 reads CASSLQGTNEKLFF.

Comments on this clone: The read terminates 3 residues ahead of where the CDR3 ends, so the germline J gene completes it. The chain has TRBV19 and TRBJ2-1, with a possible D match to TRBD1 (5 bases). The germline V gene encodes CDR1 LNHDA and CDR2 SQIVND (reference sequence). The V gene lost 3 bases and the J gene lost 2 bases, with 11 bases spanning the gap. The CDR3 is made up of 15 amino acids. CDR3: CASSIGQGTYNEQFF. The CDR3 DNA, read in part, is TGTGCCAGTAGTATCGGTCAGGGTACCTACAATGAG.

Notes on this clone: With the read ending 3 residues before the CDR3 end, the germline J gene is used to fill in that end. The rearrangement joins TRBV2 to TRBJ2-5; D may match TRBD1 or TRBD2 (7 bases each). Germline loops: CDR1 SNHLY, CDR2 FYNNEI. The CDR3 loop spans 14 amino acids. Trimming took off 3 bases at V and 5 bases at J, with 13 bases between the two ends. CDR3 DNA (partial): TGTGCCAGCAGTGAGGGAGGGGGCGCCGAGACC. Translated: CASSEGGGAET. The entire CDR3 sequence reads CASSEGGGAETQYF.

Regarding this clone: The DNA ends 3 residues before the CDR3 does, and the rest of the CDR3 is filled in from the germline J gene. The chain combines TRBV20-1 with TRBJ1-4, with 7 bases that match TRBD1. The CDR3 has 14 residues. Germline V gene sequence: CDR1 DFQATT, CDR2 SNEGSKA (reference sequence). CDR3 in amino acids: CSVLDRLGANVLFF. The part of the CDR3 DNA that was read is TGCAGTGTGCTGGACAGGCTTGGGGCCAACGTA.

Note on this clone: The sequenced fragment ends 3 residues before the CDR3 boundary, so the rest is inferred from the germline J gene. V and J are TRBV18 and TRBJ1-2, with TRBD1 as a possible D gene (6 bases). This CDR3 spans 17 amino acids. Per germline, CDR1 KGHSH and CDR2 LQKENI. The part of the CDR3 DNA that was read is TGTGCCAGCTCACCCCACTGGGACATAGGCTCCTACAATGAC. Translated, it gives CASSPHWDIGSYND. The full CDR3 protein reads CASSPHWDIGSYNDYTF. Together with reference TRBV18 and TRBJ1-2, the CDR3 gives the full variable domain: NAGVMQNPRHLVRRRGQEARLRCSPMKGHSHVYWYRQLPEEGLKFMVYLQKENIIDESGMPKERFSAEFPKEGPSILRIQQVVRGDSAAYFCASSPHWDIGSYNDYTFGSGTRLTVV.

About this clone itself: The read ends 3 residues early relative to the CDR3; the germline J gene fills the gap. The chain combines TRBV5-1 with TRBJ2-3; D perhaps matches TRBD2 (6 bases). CDR1 and CDR2 from the germline V gene are SGHRS and YFSETQ. The CDR3 runs to 16 residues. CDR3 in amino acids: CASSTTPRDSQETQYF. The sequenced CDR3 bases are TGCGCCAGCAGCACCACGCCCCGGGACTCGCAAGAGACG.

Worth noting for this clone: The read terminates 3 residues before the CDR3 end, so the remaining end is supplied by the germline J gene. The rearrangement links TRBV30 to TRBJ2-7, with TRBD1 matching over 9 bases. The V gene's germline CDR1 is GTSNPN and CDR2 SVGIG (reference sequence). This CDR3 comprises 16 residues. Trimming removed 4 bases from V and 3 bases from J; junction bases left unmatched: 13. CDR3 region: CAWTKLGPGQGYEQYF. CDR3 DNA (partial): TGTGCCTGGACCAAACTGGGACCGGGACAGGGCTACGAG.

Note on this clone: The CDR3 goes on 3 residues after the read ends, and that part is filled in from the germline J gene. J is TRBJ1-2 and V is TRBV11-2, with 7 nucleotides matching TRBD1. Germline assignment: CDR1 SGHAT and CDR2 FQNNGV. This CDR3 has 13 residues. Trimming took 5 bases from V and 3 from J; bases not matched to a gene: 3. The CDR3 loop reads CASSRQGDYGYTF. The CDR3 bases that were read are TGTGCCAGCAGCCGACAGGGTGACTATGGC.